The present T cell receptor (beta chain) was sequenced within a study of OX40 agonist ivuxolimab in advanced cancers. Assay: immunoSEQ multiplex PCR; the TCRdb copy retains only in-frame clones and omits some. The table lists tens of thousands of clones, 90% of them singletons. Trimming took off 0 bases at V and 4 bases at J, with 11 bases between the two ends. There are 15 residues in the CDR3. The germline gives CDR1 SGDLS, CDR2 YYNGEE. Patients had blood sampled at baseline and again on cycle 4 day 1 and cycle 7 day 1. Sample: CD4+ or CD8+ T cells sorted from blood, taken in a trial of the OX40 agonist ivuxolimab. The clonotype comes from an adult with an advanced solid tumor such as melanoma, head and neck, liver or kidney cancer. The rearrangement links TRBV9 to TRBJ2-1; possible D gene TRBD2, 6 bases. CDR3 loop: CASSVDGGDYNEQFF. The CDR3 coding sequence is TGTGCCAGCAGCGTAGACGGCGGGGATTACAATGAGCAGTTCTTC.